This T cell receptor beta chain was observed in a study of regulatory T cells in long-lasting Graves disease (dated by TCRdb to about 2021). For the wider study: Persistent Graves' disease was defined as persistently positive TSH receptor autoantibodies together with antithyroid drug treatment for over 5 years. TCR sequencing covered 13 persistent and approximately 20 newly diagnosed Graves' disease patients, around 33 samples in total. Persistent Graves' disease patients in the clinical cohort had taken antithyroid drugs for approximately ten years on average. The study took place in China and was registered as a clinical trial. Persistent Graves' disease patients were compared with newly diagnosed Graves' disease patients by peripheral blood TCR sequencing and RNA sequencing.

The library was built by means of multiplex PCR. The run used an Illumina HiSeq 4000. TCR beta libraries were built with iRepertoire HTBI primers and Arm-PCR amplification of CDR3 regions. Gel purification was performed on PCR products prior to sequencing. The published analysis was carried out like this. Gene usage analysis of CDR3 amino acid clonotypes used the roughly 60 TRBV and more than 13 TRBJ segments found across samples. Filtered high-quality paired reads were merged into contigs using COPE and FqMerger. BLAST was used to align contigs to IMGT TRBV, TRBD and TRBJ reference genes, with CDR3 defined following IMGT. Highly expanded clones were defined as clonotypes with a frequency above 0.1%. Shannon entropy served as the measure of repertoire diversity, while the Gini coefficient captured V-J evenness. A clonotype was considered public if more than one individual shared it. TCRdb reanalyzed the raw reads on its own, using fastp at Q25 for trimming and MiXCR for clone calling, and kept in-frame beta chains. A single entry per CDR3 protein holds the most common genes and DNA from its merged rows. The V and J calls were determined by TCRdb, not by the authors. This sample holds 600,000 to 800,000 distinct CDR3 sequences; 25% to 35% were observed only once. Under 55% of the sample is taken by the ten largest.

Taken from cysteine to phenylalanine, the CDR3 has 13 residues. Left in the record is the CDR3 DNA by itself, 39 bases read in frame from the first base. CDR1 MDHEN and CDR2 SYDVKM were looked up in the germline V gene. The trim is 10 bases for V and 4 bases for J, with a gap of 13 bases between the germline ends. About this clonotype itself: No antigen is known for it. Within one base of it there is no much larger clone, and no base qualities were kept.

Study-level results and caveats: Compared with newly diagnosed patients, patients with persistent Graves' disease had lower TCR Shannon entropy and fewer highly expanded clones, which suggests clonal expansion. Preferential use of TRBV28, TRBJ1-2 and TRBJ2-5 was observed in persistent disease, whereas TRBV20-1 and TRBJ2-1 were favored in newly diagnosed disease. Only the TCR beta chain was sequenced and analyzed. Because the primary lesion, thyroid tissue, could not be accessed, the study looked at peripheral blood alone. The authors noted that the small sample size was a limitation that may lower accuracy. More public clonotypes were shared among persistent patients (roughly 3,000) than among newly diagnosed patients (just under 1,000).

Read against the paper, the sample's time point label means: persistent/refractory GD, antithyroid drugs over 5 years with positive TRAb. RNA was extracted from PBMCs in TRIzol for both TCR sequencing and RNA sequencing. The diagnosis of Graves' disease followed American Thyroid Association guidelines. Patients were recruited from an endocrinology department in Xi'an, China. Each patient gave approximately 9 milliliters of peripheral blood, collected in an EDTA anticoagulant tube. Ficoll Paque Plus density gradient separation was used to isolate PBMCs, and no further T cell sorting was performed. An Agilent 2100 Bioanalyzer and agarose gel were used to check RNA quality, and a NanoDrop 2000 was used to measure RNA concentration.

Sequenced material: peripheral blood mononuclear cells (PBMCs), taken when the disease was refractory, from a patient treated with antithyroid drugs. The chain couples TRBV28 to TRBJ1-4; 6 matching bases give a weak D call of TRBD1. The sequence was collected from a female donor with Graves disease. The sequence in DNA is TGTGCCACCCAGGGGCAGTATAATGAAAAACTGTTTTTT. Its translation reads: CATQGQYNEKLFF.